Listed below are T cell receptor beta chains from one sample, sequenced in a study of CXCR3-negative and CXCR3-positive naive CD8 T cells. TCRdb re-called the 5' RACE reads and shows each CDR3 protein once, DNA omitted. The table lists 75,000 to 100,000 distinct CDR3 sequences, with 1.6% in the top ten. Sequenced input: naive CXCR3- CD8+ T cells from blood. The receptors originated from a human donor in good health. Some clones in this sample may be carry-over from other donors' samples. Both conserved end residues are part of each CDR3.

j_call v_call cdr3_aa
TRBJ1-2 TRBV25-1 CASSEFYGYTF
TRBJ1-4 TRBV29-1 CSALITGPQGENEKLFF
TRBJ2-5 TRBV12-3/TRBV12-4 CASSILGETQYF
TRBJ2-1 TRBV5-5 CASSNDWLRDNEQFF
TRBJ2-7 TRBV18 CASSPWGSYEQYF
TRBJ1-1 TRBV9 CASSVDVYTEAFF
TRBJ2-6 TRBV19 CASENRGGMTNVLTF
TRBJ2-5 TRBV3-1 CASSHFNEQETQYF
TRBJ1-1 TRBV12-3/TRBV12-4 CASSFRDPGGSEAFF
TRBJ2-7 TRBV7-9 CASSHTGVAYEQYF
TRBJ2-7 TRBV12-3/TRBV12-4 CASSRQGWEQYF
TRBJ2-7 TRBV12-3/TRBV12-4 CASSLAGQGVYEQYF
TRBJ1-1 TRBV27 CASSLGTDHTEAFF
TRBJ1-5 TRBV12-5 CASGNTRDQPQHF
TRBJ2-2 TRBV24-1 CATSDSTGGVNTGELFF
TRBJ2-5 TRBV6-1 CASSADTKTQETQYF
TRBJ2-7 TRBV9 CASSVGADLYEQYF
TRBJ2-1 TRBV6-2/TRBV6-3 CASSYLSAGVGYNEQFF
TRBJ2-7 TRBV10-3 CAISLGYEQYF
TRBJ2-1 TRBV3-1 CASSQDGAETLTYNEQFF
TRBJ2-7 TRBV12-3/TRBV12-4 CASGTGYSYEQYF
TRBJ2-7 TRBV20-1 CSAPGTRVYEQYF
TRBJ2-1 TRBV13 CASSGQGGSADSYNEQFF
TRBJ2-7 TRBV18 CASSLTGTGLDEQYF
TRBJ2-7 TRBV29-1 CSVELGGLDEQYF
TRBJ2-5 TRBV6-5 CASSYSTEETQYF
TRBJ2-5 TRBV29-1 CSVAPPLSETQYF
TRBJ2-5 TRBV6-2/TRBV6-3 CASSEILYQETQYF
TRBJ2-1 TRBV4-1 CASSQVTGTSGNGEQFF
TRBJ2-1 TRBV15 CATSRDASFAASYNEQFF
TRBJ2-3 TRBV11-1 CASSWAGDLKTADTQYF
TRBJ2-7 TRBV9 CASSPSGVPTTYEQYF
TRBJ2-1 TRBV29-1 CSGGGGKSSYNEQFF
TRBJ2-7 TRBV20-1 CSARDLTGNTYEQYF
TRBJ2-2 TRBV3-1 CASSQDPYHHTGELFF
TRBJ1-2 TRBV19 CASSLTGDYGYTF
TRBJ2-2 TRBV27 CASVGIAGANTGELFF
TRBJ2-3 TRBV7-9 CASSLVIASTQYF
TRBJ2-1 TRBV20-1 CSVSWTGGYKNEQFF
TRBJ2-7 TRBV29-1 CSVDSERSYEQYF
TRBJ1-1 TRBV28 CASRQDTTEAFF
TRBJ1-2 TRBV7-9 CASSFSTPGDGSYTF
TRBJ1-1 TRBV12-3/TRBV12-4 CASSFTGGFVGRTEAFF
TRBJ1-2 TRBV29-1 CSVPQGYYGYTF
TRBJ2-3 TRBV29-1 CSVEDGGGGTQYF
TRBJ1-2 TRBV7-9 CASSAPGQGNGYTF
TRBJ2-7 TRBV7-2 CASRAGQGTYEQYF
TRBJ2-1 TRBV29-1 CSVEDPGVMNEQFF
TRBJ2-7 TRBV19 CASKQGGEQYF
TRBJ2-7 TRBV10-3 CATDAGPGTYEQYF
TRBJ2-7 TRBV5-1 CASSRRTLAGGPLTYEQYF
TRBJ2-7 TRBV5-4 CASSFWGLADEQYF
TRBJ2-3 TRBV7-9 CASSPTGTGRYTDTQYF
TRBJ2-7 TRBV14 CASSQDLTHEQYF
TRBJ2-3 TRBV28 CASSRYRGTDTQYF
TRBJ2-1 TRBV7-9 CASTPLAGVNEQFF
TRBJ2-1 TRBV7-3 CASSGGLGSADEQFF
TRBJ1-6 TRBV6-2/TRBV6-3 CASSYSKQDGQINSPLHF
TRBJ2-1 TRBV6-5 CASSPFKFNEQFF
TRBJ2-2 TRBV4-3 CASSQESWDTGELFF